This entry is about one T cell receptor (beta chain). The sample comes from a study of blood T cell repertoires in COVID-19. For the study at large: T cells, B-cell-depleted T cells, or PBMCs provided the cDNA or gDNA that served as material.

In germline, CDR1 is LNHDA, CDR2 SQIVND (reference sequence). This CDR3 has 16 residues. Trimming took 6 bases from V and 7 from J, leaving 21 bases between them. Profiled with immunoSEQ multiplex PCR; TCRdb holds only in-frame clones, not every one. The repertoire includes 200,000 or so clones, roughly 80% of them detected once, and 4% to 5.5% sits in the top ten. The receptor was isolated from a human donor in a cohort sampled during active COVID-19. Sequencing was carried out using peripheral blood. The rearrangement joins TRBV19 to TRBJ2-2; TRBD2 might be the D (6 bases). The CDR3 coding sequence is TGTGCCAGTAGCCTCAGGGCAATGGGGCGGGGCGGGGAGCTGTTTTTT. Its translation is CASSLRAMGRGGELFF.